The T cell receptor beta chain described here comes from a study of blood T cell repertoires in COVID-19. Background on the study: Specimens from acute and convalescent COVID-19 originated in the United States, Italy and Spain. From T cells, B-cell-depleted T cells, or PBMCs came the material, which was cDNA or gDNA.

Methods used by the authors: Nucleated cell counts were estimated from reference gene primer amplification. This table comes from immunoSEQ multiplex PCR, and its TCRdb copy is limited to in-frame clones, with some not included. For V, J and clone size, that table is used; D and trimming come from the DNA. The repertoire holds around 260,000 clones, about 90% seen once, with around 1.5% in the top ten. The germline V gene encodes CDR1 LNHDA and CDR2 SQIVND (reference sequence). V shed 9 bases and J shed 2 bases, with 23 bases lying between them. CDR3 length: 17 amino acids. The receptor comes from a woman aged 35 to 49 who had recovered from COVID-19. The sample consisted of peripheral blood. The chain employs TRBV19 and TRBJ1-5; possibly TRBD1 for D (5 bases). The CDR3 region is CASTEPRGGKGNQPQHF. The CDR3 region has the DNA TGTGCCAGCACAGAACCCCGGGGGGGTAAAGGCAATCAGCCCCAGCATTTT. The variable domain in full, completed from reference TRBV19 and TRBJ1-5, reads DGGITQSPKYLFRKEGQNVTLSCEQNLNHDAMYWYRQDPGQGLRLIYYSQIVNDFQKGDIAEGYSVSREKKESFPLTVTSAQKNPTAFYLCASTEPRGGKGNQPQHFGDGTRLSIL.